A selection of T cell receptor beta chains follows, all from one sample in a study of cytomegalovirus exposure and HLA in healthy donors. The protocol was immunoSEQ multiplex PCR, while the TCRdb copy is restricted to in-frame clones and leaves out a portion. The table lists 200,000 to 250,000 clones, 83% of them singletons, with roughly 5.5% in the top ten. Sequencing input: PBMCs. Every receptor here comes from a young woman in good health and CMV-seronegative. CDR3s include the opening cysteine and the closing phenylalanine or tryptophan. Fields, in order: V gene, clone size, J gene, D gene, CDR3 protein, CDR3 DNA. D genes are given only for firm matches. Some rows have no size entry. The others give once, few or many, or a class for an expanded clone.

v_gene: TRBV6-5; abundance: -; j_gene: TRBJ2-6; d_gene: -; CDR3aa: CASSYSKASGANILTF; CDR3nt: TGTGCCAGCAGTTACTCGAAAGCGTCTGGGGCCAACATCCTGACTTTC
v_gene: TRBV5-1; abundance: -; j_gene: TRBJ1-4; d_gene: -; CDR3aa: CASSSRTDNEKLFF; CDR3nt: TGCGCCAGCTCGAGCAGGACCGATAATGAAAAACTGTTTTTT
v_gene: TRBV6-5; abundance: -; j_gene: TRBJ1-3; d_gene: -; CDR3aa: CASKAHSGNTIYF; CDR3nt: TGTGCCAGCAAGGCCCACTCTGGAAACACCATATATTTT
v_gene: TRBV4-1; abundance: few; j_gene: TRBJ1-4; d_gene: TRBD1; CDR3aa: CASSQVPGQGVEKLFF; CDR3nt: TGCGCCAGCAGCCAAGTACCGGGACAGGGGGTTGAAAAACTGTTTTTT
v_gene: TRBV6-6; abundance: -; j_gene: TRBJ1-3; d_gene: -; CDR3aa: CASSIGRQGTGNTIYF; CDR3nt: TGTGCCAGCAGTATAGGCAGGCAGGGTACTGGAAACACCATATATTTT
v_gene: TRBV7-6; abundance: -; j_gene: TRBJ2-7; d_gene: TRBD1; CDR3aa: CASSFGTGDYEQYF; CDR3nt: TGTGCCAGCAGCTTCGGGACAGGGGACTACGAGCAGTACTTC
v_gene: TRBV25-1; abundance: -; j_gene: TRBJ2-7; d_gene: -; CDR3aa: CASSEVGTEQYF; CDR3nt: TGTGCCAGCAGTGAGGTAGGGACCGAGCAGTACTTC
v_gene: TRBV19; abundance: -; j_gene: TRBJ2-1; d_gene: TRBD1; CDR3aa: CASSIVGQGGHNEQFF; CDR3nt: TGTGCCAGTAGTATAGTCGGACAGGGGGGTCACAATGAGCAGTTCTTC
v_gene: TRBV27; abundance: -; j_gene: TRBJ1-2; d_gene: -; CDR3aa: CASSLNWGTNYGYTF; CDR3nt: TGTGCCAGCAGTTTAAATTGGGGAACTAACTATGGCTACACCTTC
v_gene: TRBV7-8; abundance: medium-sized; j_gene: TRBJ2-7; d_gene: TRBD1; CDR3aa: CASTKYDRDEGEQYF; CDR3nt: TGTGCCAGCACCAAATACGACAGGGATGAGGGCGAGCAGTACTTC
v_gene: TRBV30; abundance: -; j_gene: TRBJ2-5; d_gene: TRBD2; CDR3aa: CAWAGGLADIQETQYF; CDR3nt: TGTGCCTGGGCCGGGGGACTAGCGGATATTCAAGAGACCCAGTACTTC
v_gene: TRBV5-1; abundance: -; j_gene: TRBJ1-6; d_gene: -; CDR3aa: CASSLPAGRDSPLHF; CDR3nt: TGCGCCAGCAGCCTTCCCGCGGGGAGAGATTCACCCCTCCACTTT
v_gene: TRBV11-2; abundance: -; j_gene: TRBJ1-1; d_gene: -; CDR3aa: CASSRGIMGEAFF; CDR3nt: TGTGCCAGCAGCCGCGGGATCATGGGTGAAGCTTTCTTT
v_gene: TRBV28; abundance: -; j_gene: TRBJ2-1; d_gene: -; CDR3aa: CASSLGLNEQFF; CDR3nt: TGTGCCAGCAGTTTGGGGCTGAATGAGCAGTTCTTC
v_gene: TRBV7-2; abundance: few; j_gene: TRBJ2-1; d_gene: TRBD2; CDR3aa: CASSSSGRWNEQFF; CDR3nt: TGTGCCAGCAGCAGTAGCGGGAGGTGGAATGAGCAGTTCTTC
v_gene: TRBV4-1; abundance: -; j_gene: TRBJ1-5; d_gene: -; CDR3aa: CASSQTRGRPQHF; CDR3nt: TGCGCCAGCAGCCAGACCAGGGGTAGGCCCCAGCATTTT
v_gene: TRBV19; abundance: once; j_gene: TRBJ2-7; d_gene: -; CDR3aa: CASSIAGAGSYEQYF; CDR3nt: TGTGCCAGTAGTATAGCGGGGGCCGGCTCCTACGAGCAGTACTTC
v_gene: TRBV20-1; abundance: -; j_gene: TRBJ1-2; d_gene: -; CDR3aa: CSAWTAGYTF; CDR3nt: TGCAGTGCTTGGACAGCGGGCTACACCTTC
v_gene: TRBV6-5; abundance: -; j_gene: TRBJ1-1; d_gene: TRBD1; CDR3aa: CASSWDRTDMNTEAFF; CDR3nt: TGTGCCAGCAGTTGGGACAGGACGGACATGAACACTGAAGCTTTCTTT
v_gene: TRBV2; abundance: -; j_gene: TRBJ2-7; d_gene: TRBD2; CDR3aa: CASQREEHEQYF; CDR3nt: TGTGCCAGCCAACGGGAGGAGCACGAGCAGTACTTC
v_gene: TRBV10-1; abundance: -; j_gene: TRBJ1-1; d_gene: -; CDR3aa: CATSPGKNTEAFF; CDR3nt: TGCGCCACGTCTCCGGGAAAGAACACTGAAGCTTTCTTT
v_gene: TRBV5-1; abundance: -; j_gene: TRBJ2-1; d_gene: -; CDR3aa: CASSPSGNEQFF; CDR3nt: TGCGCCAGCAGCCCCTCCGGGAACGAGCAGTTCTTC
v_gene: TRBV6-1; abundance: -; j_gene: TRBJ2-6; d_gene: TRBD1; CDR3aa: CASSVKGQVNLLSGANVLTF; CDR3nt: TGTGCCAGCAGTGTGAAGGGACAGGTTAATCTCCTCTCTGGGGCCAACGTCCTGACTTTC
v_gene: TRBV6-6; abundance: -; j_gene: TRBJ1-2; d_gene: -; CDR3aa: CASSYKGVDGYTF; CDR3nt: TGTGCCAGCAGTTACAAGGGGGTGGATGGCTACACCTTC
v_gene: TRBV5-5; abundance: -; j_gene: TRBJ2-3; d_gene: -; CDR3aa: CASSLEVSQYF; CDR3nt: TGTGCCAGCAGCTTGGAGGTATCGCAGTATTTT
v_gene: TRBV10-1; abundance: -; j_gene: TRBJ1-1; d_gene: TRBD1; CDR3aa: CASSEGDRVGHPAFF; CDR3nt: TGCGCCAGCAGTGAGGGAGACAGGGTTGGACATCCAGCTTTCTTT
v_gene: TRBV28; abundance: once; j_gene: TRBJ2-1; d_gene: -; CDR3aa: CASSLSAGGSYNEQFF; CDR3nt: TGTGCCAGCAGTTTATCGGCGGGCGGCTCCTACAATGAGCAGTTCTTC
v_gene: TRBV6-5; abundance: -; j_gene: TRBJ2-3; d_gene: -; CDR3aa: CASSYSIARRNTQYF; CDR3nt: TGTGCCAGCAGTTACTCGATTGCACGGAGAAATACGCAGTATTTT
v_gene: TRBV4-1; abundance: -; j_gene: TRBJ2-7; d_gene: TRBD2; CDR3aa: CASSQNSGSTYEQYF; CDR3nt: TGCGCCAGCAGCCAAAATAGCGGGAGTACCTACGAGCAGTACTTC
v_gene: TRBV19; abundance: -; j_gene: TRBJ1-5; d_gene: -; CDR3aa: CASCPAGFNQPQHF; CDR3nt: TGTGCCAGTTGTCCGGCCGGCTTCAATCAGCCCCAGCATTTT
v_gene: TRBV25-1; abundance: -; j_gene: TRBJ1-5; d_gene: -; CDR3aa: CASSWPNSNQPQHF; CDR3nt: TGTGCCAGCAGTTGGCCGAATAGCAATCAGCCCCAGCATTTT
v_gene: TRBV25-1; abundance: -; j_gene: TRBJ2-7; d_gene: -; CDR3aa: CASSEYPGTSTSSYEQYF; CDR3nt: TGTGCCAGCAGTGAATACCCTGGGACATCCACAAGCTCCTACGAGCAGTACTTC
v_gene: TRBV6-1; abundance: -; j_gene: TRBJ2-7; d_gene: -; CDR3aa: CASSALGADAYEQYF; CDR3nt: TGTGCCAGCAGTGCCCTCGGGGCGGATGCCTACGAGCAGTACTTC
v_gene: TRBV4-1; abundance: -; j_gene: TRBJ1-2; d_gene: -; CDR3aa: CASSQDSQGTYYGYTF; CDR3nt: TGCGCCAGCAGCCAAGATTCCCAGGGGACTTACTATGGCTACACCTTC
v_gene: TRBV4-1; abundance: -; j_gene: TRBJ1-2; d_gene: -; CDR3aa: CASSQDGSGVTDGYTF; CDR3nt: TGCGCCAGCAGCCAAGATGGGAGCGGGGTAACTGATGGCTACACCTTC
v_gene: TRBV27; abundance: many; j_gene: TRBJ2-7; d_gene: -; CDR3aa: CASSTLGSYEQYF; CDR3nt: TGTGCCAGCAGTACATTGGGTTCCTACGAGCAGTACTTC
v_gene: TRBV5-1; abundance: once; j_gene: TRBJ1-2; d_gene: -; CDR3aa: CASSLSGEGGYTF; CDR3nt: TGCGCCAGCAGCTTATCAGGGGAAGGTGGCTACACCTTC
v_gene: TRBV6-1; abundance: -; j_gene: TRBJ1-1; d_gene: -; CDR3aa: CASFTRNTEAFF; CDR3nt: TGTGCCAGCTTTACGCGGAACACTGAAGCTTTCTTT
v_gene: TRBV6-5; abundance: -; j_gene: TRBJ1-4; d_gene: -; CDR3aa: CASSYSERQIGKLFF; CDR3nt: TGTGCCAGCAGTTACTCCGAACGGCAGATAGGAAAACTGTTTTTT
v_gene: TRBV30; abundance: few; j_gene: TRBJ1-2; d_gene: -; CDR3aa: CAWRAEANYGYTF; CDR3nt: TGTGCCTGGAGGGCCGAGGCTAACTATGGCTACACCTTC